This entry lists 8 T cell receptor beta chains sequenced from one sample in a study of CD8 T cells in ankylosing spondylitis. MiXCR, applied by TCRdb to the 5' RACE reads, yields one record per CDR3 protein. Here the sample spans under 170,000 distinct CDR3 sequences, under 55% being singletons. The sample was synovial fluid, either unsorted or a sorted T cell fraction (not recorded which). These receptor sequences come from a male donor with ankylosing spondylitis.

This clonotype has ten or more counts. CDR3 nucleotides: TGCAGTGCTAGGTTGGGGGTAGCGGAGTTATACGAGCAGTACTTC. This gives the protein CSARLGVAELYEQYF. V and J are TRBV20-1 and TRBJ2-7, with TRBD2 as a possible D gene (6 bases). The V gene's germline CDR1 is DFQATT and CDR2 SNEGSKA (reference sequence). The CDR3 contains 15 residues. V lost 3 bases and J lost 4, with 19 bases in between.

This rearrangement joins TRBV6-2 or TRBV6-3 to TRBJ2-7; 9 bases fit TRBD2. Germline V gives CDR1 MNHEY, CDR2 SVGEGT. There are 15 residues in the CDR3. J gave up 3 bases and V 6 bases, and 9 bases lay outside the gene matches. The CDR3 is CASSYQREEDYEQYF. CDR3 sequence (DNA): TGTGCCAGCAGCTACCAGCGGGAGGAAGACTACGAGCAGTACTTC.

This chain uses TRBV20-1 with TRBJ1-1, with unresolved D. Germline V gene data show CDR1 as DFQATT and CDR2 as SNEGSKA (reference sequence). Trimming shortened V by 3 bases and J by 4 bases, and 9 bases separated the two germline ends. This CDR3 region has 12 residues. The CDR3 DNA reads as TGCAGTGCTAGTCGGTGGATCACTGAAGCTTTCTTT. This codes for CSASRWITEAFF.

V usage is TRBV5-1 and J usage is TRBJ2-5; 10 nucleotides align to TRBD2. The germline V gene has CDR1 SGHRS and CDR2 YFSETQ. V was pared by 5 bases and J by 2 bases, with 12 bases of the junction left unmatched. The CDR3 has 17 amino acids. CDR3 DNA: TGCGCCAGCAGTGAAAGGGGACTAGCGACAAGTCAAGAGACCCAGTACTTC. It codes for CASSERGLATSQETQYF.

The chain employs TRBV4-2 and TRBJ1-1; TRBD1 agrees at 7 bases. Germline V CDR1 and CDR2: LGHNA, YNFKEQ. The CDR3 loop spans 19 amino acids. Trimming removed 0 bases from V and 4 bases from J; junction bases left unmatched: 17. CDR3 DNA sequence: TGTGCCAGCAGCCAAGATTCCCCCAGGGGGTACGCCATGGGCACTGAAGCTTTCTTT. Its protein is CASSQDSPRGYAMGTEAFF.

This clonotype was seen a handful of times. The chain is built from TRBV7-9 and TRBJ2-1; 7 bases line up with TRBD1. This CDR3 spans 15 amino acids. The junction had 9 bases not matched to a gene; V was cut back by 4 bases and J by 6 bases. Germline-derived CDR1 and CDR2 are SEHNR and FQNEAQ (reference sequence). The DNA of the CDR3 is TGTGCCAGCAGCTCACCGGGACAGAGCCTCAATGAGCAGTTCTTC. Its translation: CASSSPGQSLNEQFF.

The gene calls are TRBV4-1 and TRBJ2-1; unclear D gene. Per the germline V gene, CDR1 is MGHRA and CDR2 is YSYEKL. The V and J ends lost 3 bases and 4 bases respectively, with 16 bases between them. The CDR3 consists of 16 residues. CDR3 protein: CASSHGYRPGYNEQFF. CDR3 sequence (DNA): TGCGCCAGCAGCCATGGGTACCGACCTGGGTACAATGAGCAGTTCTTC.

The V gene is TRBV6-6, the J gene TRBJ1-2; possible D gene TRBD1, 5 bases. The CDR3 length is 13 residues. V dropped 6 bases and J dropped 7 bases, with 15 bases sitting between them. CDR1 is MNHNY, CDR2 SVGAGI, per germline (reference sequence). CDR3 residues: CASRSQGLIGYTF. The CDR3 coding sequence is TGTGCCAGCAGGTCGCAGGGTTTAATTGGCTACACCTTC.